The 23 T cell receptor beta chains below all came from one sample that was sequenced in a study of cytomegalovirus exposure and HLA in healthy donors. Some clones are missing from TCRdb's copy, which holds only in-frame ones; the method was immunoSEQ multiplex PCR. The top ten clones hold about 1.5% of a sample with 150,000 to 200,000 clones, roughly 88% of them seen once. Input material: PBMCs. These receptors came from a woman younger than 35 in good health and CMV-seronegative.

This clone was observed a handful of times. The rearrangement uses TRBV5-1 and TRBJ2-1; D uncertain. The CDR3 sequence is 14 residues long. Trimming shortened V by 1 base and J by 1 base, and 6 bases separated the two germline ends. The germline CDR1 and CDR2 sequences are SGHRS and YFSETQ. This CDR3 reads CASSLFSSYNEQFF. The CDR3 nucleotides are TGCGCCAGCAGCTTGTTCAGTTCCTACAATGAGCAGTTCTTC.

J is TRBJ2-3 and V is TRBV14, with TRBD1 as a possible D gene (6 bases). CDR1 SGHDN and CDR2 FVKESK come from the germline V gene. The germline V and J ends were trimmed by 7 bases and 2 bases, with 10 bases remaining between them. The CDR3 sequence is 13 residues long. The CDR3 is CASTDRNTDTQYF. In nucleotides, the CDR3 is TGTGCCAGCACGGACAGAAACACAGATACGCAGTATTTT.

The rearrangement links TRBV10-3 to TRBJ1-5; D gene uncertain. There are 14 residues in the CDR3. The V end lost 10 bases, the J end lost 0 bases, and 13 bases lay between the germline ends. Germline V lookup: CDR1 ENHRY, CDR2 SYGVKD. The CDR3 bases are TGTGCCACACAGTCTCCGTATAGCAATCAGCCCCAGCATTTT. As protein: CATQSPYSNQPQHF.

The chain joins TRBV9 to TRBJ2-3; TRBD2 agrees at 10 bases. V shed 3 bases, J shed 2 bases, and the junction held 12 bases outside the gene matches. The CDR3 contains 18 residues. Per the germline V gene, CDR1 is SGDLS and CDR2 is YYNGEE. The CDR3 bases are TGTGCCAGCAGCGGTCGACAACTAGCGGGGACCCCCACAGATACGCAGTATTTT. Its protein product is CASSGRQLAGTPTDTQYF.

This chain connects TRBV29-1 to TRBJ2-1; D is uncertain. Germline CDR1 SQVTM, CDR2 ANQGSEA. This CDR3 contains 11 residues. The V end lost 4 bases, the J end lost 4 bases, and 5 bases lay between the germline ends. CDR3 coding DNA: TGCAGCGTTGGGGCTTACAATGAGCAGTTCTTC. Translation: CSVGAYNEQFF.

The rearrangement joins TRBV20-1 to TRBJ2-1; D not resolved. Germline CDR1 DFQATT, CDR2 SNEGSKA (reference sequence). The CDR3 runs 11 residues. Trimming stripped 0 bases from V and 9 bases from J, with 6 bases between. CDR3 DNA sequence: TGCAGTGCTAGAGAAGACATTGAGCAGTTCTTC. This gives the protein CSAREDIEQFF.

The chain combines TRBV7-9 with TRBJ2-6, with D tentatively TRBD1 (5 bases). Germline assignment: CDR1 SEHNR and CDR2 FQNEAQ (reference sequence). Trimming cost V 3 bases and J 2 bases, with 14 bases left between them. The length of the CDR3 is 17 residues. Here the CDR3 reads CASSFFQGRPGANVLTF. CDR3 DNA: TGTGCCAGCAGCTTTTTCCAGGGAAGGCCTGGGGCCAACGTCCTGACTTTC.

The table lists this clone with many counts. V is TRBV4-1 and J is TRBJ1-4, with D possibly matching TRBD1 (5 bases). V dropped 0 bases and J dropped 10 bases, with 18 bases sitting between them. Germline V gene lookup returns CDR1 MGHRA and CDR2 YSYEKL. The length of the CDR3 is 16 residues. CDR3 in amino acids: CASSQEERQGNGKLFF. In DNA form, the CDR3 reads TGCGCCAGCAGCCAAGAGGAACGGCAGGGAAACGGAAAACTGTTTTTT.

V and J are TRBV9 and TRBJ2-3; 7 nucleotides agree with TRBD1. V was pared by 4 bases and J by 4 bases, with 9 bases of the junction left unmatched. The CDR3 spans 15 residues. The V gene's germline CDR1 is SGDLS and CDR2 YYNGEE. This CDR3 reads CASSLDRVPPDTQYF. The CDR3 region has the DNA TGTGCCAGCAGCCTCGACAGGGTTCCCCCAGATACGCAGTATTTT.

The V call is TRBV27, the J call TRBJ2-7; tentative D call: TRBD1 (7 bases). Looked up from germline, CDR1 is MNHEY and CDR2 is SMNVEV (reference sequence). The length of the CDR3 is 15 residues. V was cut by 1 base and J by 7 bases, with 17 bases left in between. The CDR3 nucleotides are TGTGCCAGCAGTTTATGGGCGGGACAGCCACGGGAGCAGTACTTC. As protein: CASSLWAGQPREQYF.

The V and J genes are TRBV7-6 and TRBJ2-7; perhaps TRBD1 as D (6 bases). CDR1 is SGHVS, CDR2 FNYEAQ, per germline. The length of the CDR3 is 12 residues. V was trimmed by 4 bases and J by 9 bases, leaving 13 bases between them. CDR3: CASSSTDRRQYF. The CDR3 DNA reads TGTGCCAGCAGCTCAACAGACAGGAGGCAGTACTTC. The full variable domain, completed using reference TRBV7-6 and TRBJ2-7, is GAGVSQSPRYKVTKRGQDVALRCDPISGHVSLYWYRQALGQGPEFLTYFNYEAQQDKSGLPNDRFSAERPEGSISTLTIQRTEQRDSAMYRCASSSTDRRQYFGPGTRLTVT.

The rearrangement links TRBV15 to TRBJ2-2; 7 nucleotides align to TRBD2. J was trimmed by 1 base and V by 1 base; bases with no gene match: 0. The germline V gene encodes CDR1 LNHNV and CDR2 YYDKDF (reference sequence). The CDR3 spans 15 residues. The CDR3 nucleotides read TGTGCCACCAGCAGAGGCGGGGGGAACACCGGGGAGCTGTTTTTT. This gives the protein CATSRGGGNTGELFF.

This clone came up once. This sequence joins TRBV5-1 and TRBJ2-7, with no clear D. The CDR3 has 15 amino acids. Germline V gene lookup returns CDR1 SGHRS and CDR2 YFSETQ. Trimming left V 4 bases short and J 3 bases short, with 17 bases between. The CDR3 protein is CASSPSFAGLYEQYF. The CDR3 DNA reads as TGCGCCAGCAGCCCCTCCTTTGCAGGCCTCTACGAGCAGTACTTC.

The chain recombines TRBV11-2 with TRBJ2-7; weak D call: TRBD1 (6 bases). The V end was cut by 1 base, the J end by 10 bases, with 14 bases between. The germline gives CDR1 SGHAT, CDR2 FQNNGV. This CDR3 has 13 amino acids. The DNA of the CDR3 is TGTGCCAGCAGCTTAGGACAGGCCCTAGAACAGTACTTC. Translating gives CASSLGQALEQYF.

DNA of the CDR3: TGTGCCAGCAGTGACAGGGAGACCCAGTACTTC. As protein: CASSDRETQYF. The chain carries TRBV25-1 and TRBJ2-5; D not resolved. This CDR3 is 11 amino acids long. V lost 3 bases and J 5 bases, leaving 4 bases between the germline ends. CDR1 is MGHDK and CDR2 is SYGVNS in the germline V gene.

The chain couples TRBV5-4 to TRBJ1-6; D gene ambiguous. Germline V gene sequence: CDR1 SGHNT, CDR2 YYREEE (reference sequence). The ends were cut back, 4 bases at V and 3 bases at J, with 17 bases in the middle. The CDR3 extends over 17 amino acids. CDR3 coding DNA: TGTGCCAGCAGCGTAGACACCGGCCGTCTCTATAATTCACCCCTCCACTTT. Its translation is CASSVDTGRLYNSPLHF.

The chain couples TRBV27 to TRBJ1-2; D is ambiguous. V lost 6 bases and J 0 bases, leaving 11 bases between the germline ends. The germline gives CDR1 MNHEY, CDR2 SMNVEV (reference sequence). The CDR3 covers 14 residues. CDR3 in amino acids: CASRDWGANYGYTF. The CDR3 nucleotides read TGTGCCAGCAGGGATTGGGGAGCTAACTATGGCTACACCTTC.

V usage is TRBV25-1 and J usage is TRBJ2-3; 9 bases map to TRBD2. The germline V gene has CDR1 MGHDK and CDR2 SYGVNS. The CDR3 sequence is 16 residues long. Unmatched junction bases numbered 10, after V lost 4 bases and J lost 5 bases. CDR3 in DNA: TGTGCCAGCAGTGTGTTGACTAGCGGCACCCTAGATACGCAGTATTTT. This translates into CASSVLTSGTLDTQYF.

The chain carries TRBV9 and TRBJ2-5; 7 nucleotides align to TRBD2. Trimming took 3 bases from V and 4 from J; bases not matched to a gene: 12. In germline, CDR1 is SGDLS, CDR2 YYNGEE. The CDR3 totals 16 residues. This CDR3 reads CASSASVAGGGETQYF. CDR3 DNA: TGTGCCAGCAGCGCTTCGGTAGCGGGCGGAGGAGAGACCCAGTACTTC.

J is TRBJ1-2 and V is TRBV28; 7 bases fit TRBD1. CDR3 length equals 13 residues. J was trimmed by 2 bases and V by 4 bases; bases with no gene match: 1. CDR1 is MDHEN and CDR2 is SYDVKM in the germline V gene. The CDR3 here is CASSSTGNYGYTF. As DNA, the CDR3 is TGTGCCAGCAGTTCGACAGGGAACTATGGCTACACCTTC.

This chain uses TRBV19 with TRBJ1-1; D may be TRBD1 (5 bases). Germline values: CDR1 LNHDA, CDR2 SQIVND (reference sequence). Trimming removed 2 bases from V and 8 bases from J, with 9 bases in between. The CDR3 runs to 12 residues. CDR3 loop: CASSISWTEAFF. The CDR3 DNA reads as TGTGCCAGTAGTATAAGTTGGACAGAAGCTTTCTTT.

The chain combines TRBV5-6 with TRBJ1-2, with D maybe TRBD1 (5 bases). There are 14 residues in the CDR3. CDR1 SGHDT and CDR2 YYEEEE come from the germline V gene. V lost 0 bases to trimming and J lost 4 bases, with 10 bases between them. The CDR3 sequence: CASSLGGGVYGYTF. DNA for the CDR3: TGTGCCAGCAGCTTGGGTGGAGGGGTCTATGGCTACACCTTC.

The chain joins TRBV6-6 to TRBJ2-7; 8 nucleotides agree with TRBD1. J gave up 4 bases and V 6 bases, and 5 bases lay outside the gene matches. The CDR3 is 13 residues long. The germline gives CDR1 MNHNY, CDR2 SVGAGI (reference sequence). In DNA, the CDR3 is TGTGCCAGCAGGGCCCGACAGGGGTACGAGCAGTACTTC. Encoded protein: CASRARQGYEQYF.